The sequence of this T cell receptor (beta chain) was determined in a study of blood T cell repertoires in COVID-19. Followed over time, Seattle patients had been enrolled while infection was active. This clone has a handful of counts. TCRdb's table, derived via immunoSEQ multiplex PCR, lists solely in-frame clones and lacks some. The repertoire has 200,000 to 250,000 clones, 85% to 90% of them found once; the top ten carry 2.7%. The trim removed 3 bases at V and 10 bases at J, leaving 6 bases unmatched. Germline CDR1 reads SGHRS; CDR2 reads YFSETQ. The CDR3 totals 12 residues. Sequenced sample: peripheral blood. The chain recombines TRBV5-1 with TRBJ1-1; 7 bases match TRBD1. This sequence originates from a man aged 25-45 years with COVID-19, enrolled during active disease. The CDR3: CASSSEGQRAFF. CDR3 coding DNA: TGCGCCAGCAGCTCGGAGGGACAGAGAGCTTTCTTT.